This TCR beta chain is from a study of T cells expressing NK-cell markers. TCRdb reprocessed the 5' RACE reads and stores each CDR3 protein as one record, lacking DNA. Its listing shows approximately 420,000 distinct CDR3 sequences. This CDR3 has 15 amino acids. The germline CDR1 and CDR2 sequences are MNHNY and SVGAGI (reference sequence). This chain connects TRBV6-6 to TRBJ1-6; with no DNA, the TCRdb D assignment of TRBD1 cannot be verified. Sequenced input: blood T cells: a sorted CD56 or NKG2C T cell subset, CD4+ or CD8+ T cells, or bulk PBMC T cells (not recorded which). The origin of this receptor is a woman aged 50 to 60 in good health. CDR3 sequence: CASSPTGGMNSPLHF.